These 30 T cell receptor beta chains came from one sample sequenced in a study of T cells in Graves' hyperthyroidism and ophthalmopathy. The CDR3 regions of TCR beta were amplified from RNA transcripts. First-round RT-PCR of the TCR CDR3 relied on the HTBI primer set. TCRdb independently ran MiXCR on the multiplex PCR reads; one entry per CDR3 protein. This table has around 340,000 distinct CDR3 sequences, around 17% appearing once. The sample taken for sequencing was blood. The receptors stem from a man aged 25 to 40 with Graves' hyperthyroidism.

The V call is TRBV20-1, the J call TRBJ2-1; 8 bases match TRBD2. CDR1 is DFQATT, CDR2 SNEGSKA, per germline (reference sequence). This CDR3 is 18 amino acids long. V lost 6 bases, J lost 3 bases, and 19 bases stayed unmatched. The DNA for the CDR3 is TGCAGTGCCGATAATGCGGATCTAGCGGGCAAATTCTACAATGAGCAGTTCTTC. Translation gives CSADNADLAGKFYNEQFF.

The chain recombines TRBV29-1 with TRBJ2-2, with TRBD1 matching over 9 bases. Germline V gives CDR1 SQVTM, CDR2 ANQGSEA. The trim removed 4 bases at V and 4 bases at J, leaving 4 bases unmatched. The CDR3 consists of 14 residues. The chain's CDR3 is CSVVRQGGTGELFF. CDR3 in DNA: TGCAGCGTTGTAAGACAGGGGGGCACCGGGGAGCTGTTTTTT.

This clonotype was recorded many times. V and J are TRBV11-2 and TRBJ2-3, with D maybe TRBD2 (5 bases). CDR1 and CDR2 (germline): SGHAT, FQNNGV. Trimming left V 5 bases short and J 4 bases short, with 10 bases between. CDR3 size: 13 residues. CDR3 coding DNA: TGTGCCAGCAGCCCAGAGAGGGCAGATACGCAGTATTTT. It codes for CASSPERADTQYF. Supplemented by reference TRBV11-2 and TRBJ2-3, the full variable domain reads EAGVAQSPRYKIIEKRQSVAFWCNPISGHATLYWYQQILGQGPKLLIQFQNNGVVDDSQLPKDRFSAERLKGVDSTLKIQPAKLEDSAVYLCASSPERADTQYFGPGTRLTVL.

This clonotype showed up just a few times. The gene calls are TRBV27 and TRBJ2-3, with TRBD2 matching over 13 bases. CDR1 and CDR2 (germline): MNHEY, SMNVEV (reference sequence). CDR3 size: 19 residues. Trimming removed 5 bases from V and 7 bases from J; junction bases left unmatched: 18. The CDR3 is CASSPGLAGEIPTRNTQYF. The CDR3 bases are TGTGCCAGCAGTCCCGGACTAGCGGGAGAAATCCCCACCAGGAATACGCAGTATTTT.

This clonotype was detected many times. The chain has TRBV2 and TRBJ1-2; possibly TRBD1 for D (5 bases). V was trimmed by 6 bases and J by 6 bases, leaving 8 bases between them. The germline V gene has CDR1 SNHLY and CDR2 FYNNEI. The CDR3 totals 11 residues. CDR3 sequence: CASRGTDGYTF. The DNA for the CDR3 is TGTGCCAGCAGAGGGACTGATGGCTACACCTTC.

Comments on this clonotype: One junction end does not reproduce the germline sequence, and a read error may be involved. The chain recombines TRBV24-1 with TRBJ2-3, with 8 bases aligning to TRBD1. This CDR3 comprises 16 residues. Germline CDR1 reads KGHDR; CDR2 reads SFDVKD. The DNA of the CDR3 is TGTGCCACCCGTGACCGCACCGGGACAGGAGCAGATACGCAGTATTTT. Its protein product is CATRDRTGTGADTQYF.

This chain connects TRBV9 to TRBJ2-1; D might be TRBD1 (5 bases). CDR3 size: 15 residues. Germline V gene lookup returns CDR1 SGDLS and CDR2 YYNGEE. The V end was cut by 5 bases, the J end by 4 bases, with 16 bases between. For the CDR3, the DNA is TGTGCCAGCAGTTCTAATCCAGGGTGGTACAATGAGCAGTTCTTC. Translation: CASSSNPGWYNEQFF.

The table lists this clonotype with a few counts. The chain has TRBV6-5 and TRBJ1-1; D might be TRBD1 (5 bases). This CDR3 is built from 19 residues. The germline gives CDR1 MNHEY, CDR2 SVGAGI. V gave up 2 bases and J gave up 5 bases, with 27 bases separating them. As DNA, the CDR3 is TGTGCCAGCAGTTACGATAGTAGGGGTGCCGTTATGAGGAAAACTGAAGCTTTCTTT. It yields the protein CASSYDSRGAVMRKTEAFF.

To note about this clonotype: A read error may explain this, as a much larger clone is one base away. The rearrangement links TRBV5-1 to TRBJ2-1, with TRBD2 matching over 7 bases. The germline V gene encodes CDR1 SGHRS and CDR2 YFSETQ. The CDR3 consists of 15 residues. CDR3 loop: CASSLGGSEYNERFF. The CDR3 DNA reads TGCGCCAGCAGCTTGGGCGGGAGTGAATACAATGAGCGGTTCTTC. The variable domain in full, completed from reference TRBV5-1 and TRBJ2-1, reads KAGVTQTPRYLIKTRGQQVTLSCSPISGHRSVSWYQQTPGQGLQFLFEYFSETQRNKGNFPGRFSGRQFSNSRSEMNVSTLELGDSALYLCASSLGGSEYNERFFGPGTRLTVL.

Concerning this clonotype: This may come from a read error, since a much larger clone is one base off. The chain links TRBV6-1 to TRBJ1-2; possible D gene TRBD1, 6 bases. The CDR3 totals 14 residues. Germline CDR1 is MNHNS and CDR2 is SASEGT. CDR3 sequence (DNA): TGTGCCAGCAGCCCAGGGGCTACCCTCTATGGCCACACCTTC. Translating it yields CASSPGATLYGHTF.

This clonotype was recorded at least ten times. The V and J genes are TRBV20-1 and TRBJ2-7; a weak D match, TRBD2 (6 bases). Germline V gives CDR1 DFQATT, CDR2 SNEGSKA (reference sequence). The V gene lost 6 bases and the J gene lost 6 bases, with 15 bases spanning the gap. CDR3 length: 12 residues. The CDR3 sequence is CSAWGLQLEQYF. The CDR3 coding sequence is TGCAGTGCGTGGGGACTTCAGCTCGAGCAGTACTTC.

This clonotype was counted only a few times. CDR3 amino acids: CASSLGGSREAFF. The CDR3 DNA is TGCGCCAGCAGCTTGGGGGGGAGTAGGGAGGCTTTCTTT. The chain carries TRBV5-1 and TRBJ1-1, with D maybe TRBD1 (5 bases). V lost 0 bases, J lost 11 bases, and 14 bases lay in between. CDR1 and CDR2 from the germline V gene are SGHRS and YFSETQ. This CDR3 comprises 13 residues.

The chain links TRBV19 to TRBJ2-7, with TRBD2 matching 11 bases. Germline V gene sequence: CDR1 LNHDA, CDR2 SQIVND (reference sequence). V trimming: 5 bases; J trimming: 0 bases; junction bases outside the gene matches: 12. The CDR3 spans 18 residues. This chain's CDR3 is CASSSSTSGISFSYEQYF. DNA for the CDR3: TGTGCCAGTAGTTCTTCGACTAGCGGGATATCATTCTCCTACGAGCAGTACTTC.

The chain employs TRBV6-4 and TRBJ2-2, with 8 bases lining up with TRBD2. The germline V gene encodes CDR1 MRHNA and CDR2 SNTAGT. Trimming cost V 6 bases and J 3 bases; bases outside gene matches: 3. The CDR3 has 14 residues. The CDR3 sequence: CASSALADTGELFF. In nucleotides, the CDR3 is TGTGCCAGCAGCGCACTAGCGGACACCGGGGAGCTGTTTTTT.

This clonotype was recorded at least ten times. The chain uses TRBV18 and TRBJ2-1, with D tentatively TRBD2 (6 bases). The CDR3 totals 15 residues. V lost 4 bases and J 4 bases, leaving 14 bases between the germline ends. CDR1 is KGHSH and CDR2 is LQKENI in the germline V gene. CDR3 in DNA: TGTGCCAGCTCACTTTTCGGGAGAATGTACAATGAGCAGTTCTTC. This sequence encodes CASSLFGRMYNEQFF. Looking up the rest from reference TRBV18 and TRBJ2-1 gives the full variable domain: NAGVMQNPRHLVRRRGQEARLRCSPMKGHSHVYWYRQLPEEGLKFMVYLQKENIIDESGMPKERFSAEFPKEGPSILRIQQVVRGDSAAYFCASSLFGRMYNEQFFGPGTRLTVL.

This clonotype was picked up many times. The rearrangement joins TRBV2 to TRBJ2-1; D not certain. CDR1 is SNHLY and CDR2 is FYNNEI in the germline V gene. There are 16 residues in the CDR3. The ends were cut back, 6 bases at V and 0 bases at J, with 15 bases in the middle. CDR3 amino acids: CASRPRAAPSYNEQFF. DNA of the CDR3: TGTGCCAGCAGGCCTCGGGCGGCGCCCTCCTACAATGAGCAGTTCTTC.

This clonotype was observed at least ten times. The chain links TRBV28 to TRBJ2-7, with 9 bases matching TRBD2. J lost 1 base, V lost 8 bases, and 6 bases had no gene match. Per the germline V gene, CDR1 is MDHEN and CDR2 is SYDVKM. This CDR3 has 14 amino acids. Written as DNA, the CDR3 is TGTGCCAGCTGTGAGGCGGGAGGGTCCTACGAGCAGTACTTC. Translation gives CASCEAGGSYEQYF.

This clonotype was seen many times. The CDR3 nucleotides read TGTGCCAGCAGCACACACCAGGGGGAGACCCAGTACTTC. Amino acid sequence: CASSTHQGETQYF. The genes are TRBV7-2 and TRBJ2-5; a possible D gene is TRBD1 (6 bases). Germline lookup yields CDR1 SGHTA and CDR2 FQGNSA. The V gene lost 5 bases and the J gene lost 5 bases, with 12 bases spanning the gap. This CDR3 has 13 residues.

This clonotype was seen at least ten times. This chain connects TRBV11-2 to TRBJ2-7; D not resolved. V was pared by 3 bases and J by 6 bases, with 9 bases between. Looked up from germline, CDR1 is SGHAT and CDR2 is FQNNGV. CDR3 size: 12 residues. The CDR3 sequence is CASSLLRTEQYF. The CDR3 nucleotides are TGTGCCAGCAGCTTGCTTCGTACCGAGCAGTACTTC.

This chain links TRBV24-1 with TRBJ1-4; D is ambiguous. V was clipped by 4 bases and J by 5 bases, with 7 bases between them. Germline assignment: CDR1 KGHDR and CDR2 SFDVKD. This CDR3 has 13 residues. This chain's CDR3 is CATSERVNEKLFF. The CDR3 coding sequence is TGTGCCACCAGTGAGAGGGTAAATGAAAAACTGTTTTTT.

This clonotype was detected a few times. This may arise from a read error, as a much more abundant clone is one base away. The J gene is TRBJ2-1, the V gene TRBV20-1; D uncertain. The V gene's germline CDR1 is DFQATT and CDR2 SNEGSKA (reference sequence). The CDR3 sequence is 12 residues long. The germline V and J ends were trimmed by 5 bases and 8 bases, with 13 bases remaining between them. This CDR3 is CSAHRDTHEQFF. CDR3 bases: TGCAGTGCTCACCGAGACACTCATGAGCAGTTCTTC.

The rearrangement links TRBV28 to TRBJ2-7; 8 bases are a match to TRBD2. V lost 6 bases to trimming and J lost 7 bases; unmatched junction nucleotides: 11. Germline V gene lookup returns CDR1 MDHEN and CDR2 SYDVKM. This CDR3 comprises 14 residues. The CDR3 loop is CASRSPGLGYEQYF. In nucleotides, the CDR3 is TGTGCCAGCAGAAGCCCGGGACTAGGGTATGAGCAGTACTTC.

This clonotype was counted many times. The chain employs TRBV7-8 and TRBJ1-4, with D possibly being TRBD1 (5 bases). V lost 5 bases, J lost 4 bases, and 8 bases lay in between. The CDR3 length is 13 residues. Germline V gene lookup returns CDR1 SGHVS and CDR2 FQNEAQ. In DNA, the CDR3 is TGTGCCAGCAGCCAAGACAGTAATGAAAAACTGTTTTTT. Protein sequence: CASSQDSNEKLFF.

This clonotype was seen ten or more times. This rearrangement joins TRBV20-1 to TRBJ2-4; a weak D match, TRBD1 (6 bases). The CDR3 contains 14 residues. Trimming took 2 bases from V and 6 from J, leaving 14 bases between them. The germline gives CDR1 DFQATT, CDR2 SNEGSKA (reference sequence). The CDR3 nucleotides are TGCAGTGCTAGATTCTACCAAGGGGGAAACATTCAGTACTTC. It specifies CSARFYQGGNIQYF.

This rearrangement joins TRBV20-1 to TRBJ2-7; 7 bases are a match to TRBD2. After removal of 3 bases from V and 3 bases from J, the junction contained 5 bases not matched to a gene. The CDR3 spans 13 residues. Per germline, CDR1 DFQATT and CDR2 SNEGSKA (reference sequence). For the CDR3, the DNA is TGCAGTGCTAGCGGGCTAGCGGTCTACGAGCAGTACTTC. Residues: CSASGLAVYEQYF.

This clonotype showed up many times. One end of the junction does not line up with germline, which may come from a read error. V and J are TRBV20-1 and TRBJ2-7, with a weak D call TRBD2 (5 bases). Germline CDR1 and CDR2: DFQATT and SNEGSKA (reference sequence). This CDR3 is built from 13 residues. The CDR3 protein is CSARGRVGYEQYF. CDR3 coding DNA: TGCAGTGCGAGAGGGCGGGTCGGGTACGAGCAGTACTTC.

This clonotype occurred many times. The V gene is TRBV15, the J gene TRBJ2-7; D is ambiguous. V was cut by 0 bases and J by 6 bases, with 9 bases left in between. Germline CDR1 is LNHNV and CDR2 is YYDKDF (reference sequence). This CDR3 has 13 residues. CDR3 in DNA: TGTGCCACCAGCAGAGACCCTGGGTTCGAGCAGTACTTC. Translation: CATSRDPGFEQYF.

DNA for the CDR3: TGTGCCAGCAGCACCCGACCGACCTCCTACAATGAGCAGTTCTTC. Its translation is CASSTRPTSYNEQFF. The genes are TRBV11-2 and TRBJ2-1; D remains unclear. V was cut by 5 bases and J by 0 bases, with 11 bases left in between. The CDR3 covers 15 residues. Per germline, CDR1 SGHAT and CDR2 FQNNGV. Together with reference TRBV11-2 and TRBJ2-1, the CDR3 gives the full variable domain: EAGVAQSPRYKIIEKRQSVAFWCNPISGHATLYWYQQILGQGPKLLIQFQNNGVVDDSQLPKDRFSAERLKGVDSTLKIQPAKLEDSAVYLCASSTRPTSYNEQFFGPGTRLTVL.

V and J are TRBV24-1 and TRBJ2-5; TRBD1 matches 9 bases. The V gene's germline CDR1 is KGHDR and CDR2 SFDVKD. CDR3 length: 15 amino acids. V was pared by 12 bases and J by 5 bases, with 15 bases of the junction left unmatched. The CDR3 sequence: CASSAGTGMSETQYF. The CDR3 DNA reads TGTGCCTCCTCAGCTGGGACAGGGATGTCGGAGACCCAGTACTTC.

This clonotype was observed at least ten times. This chain connects TRBV6-1 to TRBJ1-2; D ambiguous. V lost 7 bases and J lost 2, with 17 bases in between. The CDR3 is 15 amino acids. Germline V gene data show CDR1 as MNHNS and CDR2 as SASEGT. The CDR3 protein is CASKLSAFENYGYTF. Here the CDR3 DNA reads TGTGCCAGCAAACTTTCTGCGTTCGAGAACTATGGCTACACCTTC.